This note documents a single T cell receptor beta chain sequence. As yet, its antigen is unknown. The sample comes from a study of response to subunit inactivated influenza vaccine. Findings and limits, study-wide: With each seasonal influenza vaccination, the authors suggested, few new T cells are recruited.

TCRdb itself ran the RT-PCR reads through MiXCR, one entry per CDR3 protein. The sample lists under 750,000 distinct CDR3 sequences, approximately 12% occurring once. V was trimmed by 5 bases and J by 6 bases, leaving 6 bases between them. The CDR3 has 11 amino acids. Looked up from germline, CDR1 is KGHDR and CDR2 is SFDVKD. This clonotype was obtained from a man aged 50-60 years who received an inactivated influenza vaccine. The chain joins TRBV24-1 to TRBJ1-2; D possibly corresponds to TRBD1 (5 bases). The sequences come from PBMCs from blood, collected on the day of vaccination. The CDR3 loop is CATSGGDGYTF. CDR3 nucleotide sequence: TGTGCCACCAGTGGGGGGGATGGCTACACCTTC.